This T cell receptor (beta chain) was found in a study of T cells after yellow fever vaccination. Background on the study: It was SMART-Seq v4 Ultra Low Input that prepared the fractions with low cell numbers.

MiXCR, applied by TCRdb to the 5' RACE reads, yields one record per CDR3 protein. The sample carries roughly 140,000 distinct CDR3 sequences, 7.7% recorded once. The CDR3 has 16 amino acids. Germline loops: CDR1 SGHNT, CDR2 YYREEE (reference sequence). Trimming removed 0 bases from V and 4 bases from J, with 16 bases in between. The V call is TRBV5-4, the J call TRBJ1-1; D perhaps matches TRBD1 (6 bases). Sequences were derived from CD4+ T cells sorted from PBMCs, sampled 5 days after the yellow fever booster vaccination. The receptor's source is a young man who received the YFV17D yellow fever vaccine. CDR3 nucleotides: TGTGCCAGCAGCTTGGATTGGGTTTCGGGGGCCACTGAAGCTTTCTTT. This sequence encodes CASSLDWVSGATEAFF.